What follows are 32 T cell receptor beta chains derived from one specimen sequenced in a study of blood T cell repertoires in COVID-19 (dated by TCRdb to 2018 to 2021). The library was generated by the immunoSEQ multiplex PCR assay. Here the immuneACCESS table is served through TCRdb, limited to in-frame sequences with V and J called. Missing clones are a known gap in these copies; in checked studies unresolved V genes cover under half, and the rest lacks a known reason. The sample table shows roughly 190,000 clones, and about 88% are seen once. Approximately 3% of the sample is in the top ten clones. Sample: PBMCs or T cells enriched from blood (not recorded which). The source of these receptors is a woman aged 25 to 39 who had recovered from COVID-19.

V gene TRBV7-6 combines with J gene TRBJ1-2, with D tentatively TRBD1 (6 bases). Trimming shortened V by 5 bases and J by 8 bases, and 9 bases separated the two germline ends. CDR3 length equals 11 residues. Germline CDR1 is SGHVS and CDR2 is FNYEAQ. CDR3 nucleotide sequence: TGTGCCAGCAGCGAGGGGGTCGGCTACACCTTC. Translated: CASSEGVGYTF.

The chain has TRBV14 and TRBJ2-5; 7 bases are shared with TRBD2. V trimming: 1 base; J trimming: 4 bases; junction bases outside the gene matches: 9. The CDR3 has 16 amino acids. Germline CDR1 SGHDN, CDR2 FVKESK. The CDR3 DNA sequence: TGTGCCAGCAGCCAAGTGGGGCGAGGACTAGGAGAGACCCAGTACTTC. It codes for CASSQVGRGLGETQYF.

This clone was recorded only once. The chain uses TRBV9 and TRBJ1-2; D not resolved. Trimming left V 0 bases short and J 5 bases short, with 5 bases between. The CDR3 has 12 residues. Germline loops: CDR1 SGDLS, CDR2 YYNGEE. The CDR3 is CASSVARYGYTF. The CDR3 bases are TGTGCCAGCAGCGTAGCACGGTATGGCTACACCTTC.

This clone was counted only a few times. The chain recombines TRBV4-1 with TRBJ1-5; 7 bases are shared with TRBD1. Germline CDR1 reads MGHRA; CDR2 reads YSYEKL. The CDR3 loop spans 17 amino acids. The trim removed 0 bases at V and 5 bases at J, leaving 10 bases unmatched. CDR3 in amino acids: CASSQDLTGLGDQPQHF. The CDR3 nucleotides read TGCGCCAGCAGCCAAGACTTGACAGGGCTGGGGGATCAGCCCCAGCATTTT.

The chain is built from TRBV28 and TRBJ1-1; maybe TRBD1 (5 bases). The V gene's germline CDR1 is MDHEN and CDR2 SYDVKM. The CDR3 is 13 amino acids. Trimming removed 6 bases from V and 2 bases from J, with 10 bases in between. CDR3 DNA: TGTGCCAGCAGGGGGACTTCTAACACTGAAGCTTTCTTT. Its protein product is CASRGTSNTEAFF.

This clone occurred a few times. This chain connects TRBV5-1 to TRBJ2-7, with D possibly being TRBD1 (5 bases). Germline CDR1 is SGHRS and CDR2 is YFSETQ. Trimming shortened V by 0 bases and J by 7 bases, and 20 bases separated the two germline ends. This CDR3 comprises 16 residues. This chain's CDR3 is CASSLGVQGTTREQYF. As DNA, the CDR3 is TGCGCCAGCAGCTTGGGGGTGCAGGGAACCACCAGAGAGCAGTACTTC.

The CDR3 DNA reads as TGCGCCAGCAGCCGGGACTATGGCTACACCTTC. It codes for CASSRDYGYTF. The chain recombines TRBV5-1 with TRBJ1-2; D call uncertain. CDR1 and CDR2 (germline): SGHRS, YFSETQ. V gave up 4 bases and J gave up 3 bases, with 4 bases separating them. The CDR3 is 11 amino acids.

This clone was observed a handful of times. Written as DNA, the CDR3 is TGTGCCAGCAGCAGGGGGGCGGGAGTAGAGACCCAGTACTTC. Protein: CASSRGAGVETQYF. This chain uses TRBV3-1 (or the pseudogene TRBV3-2) with TRBJ2-5; D is perhaps TRBD2 (7 bases). This CDR3 contains 14 residues. CDR1 LGHDT and CDR2 YNNKEL come from the germline V gene (reference sequence). The ends were cut back, 5 bases at V and 4 bases at J, with 14 bases in the middle.

The chain links TRBV2 to TRBJ2-1; TRBD1 agrees at 8 bases. CDR1 is SNHLY, CDR2 FYNNEI, per germline. J was trimmed by 9 bases and V by 5 bases; bases with no gene match: 6. CDR3 length: 13 residues. The DNA for the CDR3 is TGTGCCAGCAGTTGGGACAGGCTTGGTGAGCAGTTCTTC. Its protein is CASSWDRLGEQFF.

The J gene is TRBJ1-5, the V gene TRBV28; 9 bases line up with TRBD1. The J segment lost 7 bases and the V segment lost 5 bases, leaving 15 bases of the junction unmatched. The CDR3 sequence is 17 residues long. In germline, CDR1 is MDHEN, CDR2 SYDVKM. CDR3 amino acids: CASSPRRGTGGRQPQHF. CDR3 bases: TGTGCCAGCAGTCCTAGGAGGGGTACAGGGGGCCGACAGCCCCAGCATTTT.

The chain employs TRBV5-1 and TRBJ1-2; D possibly corresponds to TRBD1 (6 bases). CDR3 length equals 14 residues. CDR1 is SGHRS and CDR2 is YFSETQ in the germline V gene. V lost 1 base and J lost 6, with 13 bases in between. CDR3 in DNA: TGCGCCAGCAGCTTGCGGCCAGGGGTGGATGGCTACACCTTC. It is translated as CASSLRPGVDGYTF.

The rearrangement uses TRBV7-2 and TRBJ1-2, with D possibly TRBD1 on 6 matching bases. Germline-derived CDR1 and CDR2 are SGHTA and FQGNSA. The germline V and J ends were trimmed by 2 bases and 11 bases, with 18 bases remaining between them. This CDR3 spans 14 amino acids. The CDR3 region has the DNA TGTGCCAGCAGCTTAAGGGACCGGGACATTAGGTACACCTTC. Translation: CASSLRDRDIRYTF.

V is TRBV23-1 and J is TRBJ1-5, with 11 bases identical to TRBD1. TRBV23-1 qualifies as an ORF whose function is uncertain. The V and J ends lost 4 bases and 4 bases, in that order; junction bases with no gene match: 6. CDR3 length: 16 residues. The CDR3 spells CASSLDRGLGNQPQHF. The CDR3 DNA is TGCGCCAGCAGTCTGGACAGGGGGCTCGGGAATCAGCCCCAGCATTTT.

This sequence joins TRBV21-1 and TRBJ2-7; whether TRBD1, the table's D call, matches the DNA was not checked. TRBV21-1 is assigned pseudogene status. This CDR3 region has 15 residues. Here the CDR3 DNA reads TGTGCCAGCAGCAGGGCCCTGGACATTTCCTACGAGCAGTACTTC. It is translated as CASSRALDISYEQYF.

The chain uses TRBV28 and TRBJ2-7; D is possibly TRBD2 (5 bases). This CDR3 has 14 amino acids. The V end lost 2 bases, the J end lost 3 bases, and 11 bases lay between the germline ends. Per germline, CDR1 MDHEN and CDR2 SYDVKM. The CDR3 reads CASSLVGNSYEQYF. The CDR3 nucleotides are TGTGCCAGCAGTTTAGTCGGGAACAGCTACGAGCAGTACTTC.

The rearrangement joins TRBV7-9 to TRBJ1-3; 7 bases match TRBD1. This CDR3 region has 15 residues. V gave up 5 bases and J gave up 2 bases; unmatched junction bases: 6. The germline V gene encodes CDR1 SEHNR and CDR2 FQNEAQ (reference sequence). This CDR3 is CASSHTTGAGNTIYF. The CDR3 nucleotides are TGTGCCAGCAGCCACACAACAGGGGCTGGAAACACCATATATTTT.

CDR3 in DNA: TGTGCCAGTAGTCACGGGACGGGGAGGGCTGAAGCTTTCTTT. Its translation: CASSHGTGRAEAFF. This chain connects TRBV19 to TRBJ1-1; TRBD1 might be the D (5 bases). Germline lookup yields CDR1 LNHDA and CDR2 SQIVND (reference sequence). The V and J ends lost 5 bases and 6 bases respectively, with 16 bases between them. This CDR3 is built from 14 residues.

This rearrangement joins TRBV3-1 (or the pseudogene TRBV3-2) to TRBJ1-5; D gene uncertain. Trimming shortened V by 0 bases and J by 6 bases, and 12 bases separated the two germline ends. The germline V gene encodes CDR1 LGHDT and CDR2 YNNKEL (reference sequence). The CDR3 spans 15 residues. The CDR3 spells CASSQDLRASQPQHF. As DNA, the CDR3 is TGTGCCAGCAGCCAAGATCTGAGGGCAAGTCAGCCCCAGCATTTT.

The V gene is TRBV6-5, the J gene TRBJ1-1; TRBD1 matches 8 bases. J lost 3 bases, V lost 6 bases, and 9 bases had no gene match. The CDR3 spans 15 residues. CDR1 and CDR2 from the germline V gene are MNHEY and SVGAGI. The CDR3 sequence: CASRFPGGRDTEAFF. In DNA, the CDR3 is TGTGCCAGCAGATTTCCAGGGGGCAGAGACACTGAAGCTTTCTTT.

CDR3 sequence (DNA): TGTGCCAGCAGCTTAGCTTCTCTACCCTATGGCTACACCTTC. Protein: CASSLASLPYGYTF. The V gene is TRBV7-9, the J gene TRBJ1-2; no firm D call. V was pared by 0 bases and J by 4 bases, with 9 bases between. CDR3 length equals 14 residues. Germline-derived CDR1 and CDR2 are SEHNR and FQNEAQ (reference sequence).

V and J are TRBV30 and TRBJ2-7, with D maybe TRBD2 (6 bases). Trimming removed 3 bases at V and 3 bases at J, with 15 bases between. The CDR3 runs to 14 residues. Germline CDR1 is GTSNPN and CDR2 is SVGIG (reference sequence). Here the CDR3 DNA reads TGTGCCTGGAGGGGGGGAGGAGAGGGCTACGAGCAGTACTTC. Translating gives CAWRGGGEGYEQYF.

This chain uses TRBV5-1 with TRBJ1-3, with 7 bases lining up with TRBD1. The V and J ends lost 0 bases and 0 bases, in that order; junction bases with no gene match: 9. The germline V gene has CDR1 SGHRS and CDR2 YFSETQ. CDR3 length: 18 amino acids. Here the CDR3 DNA reads TGCGCCAGCAGCTTGGGAAGGGGACAGTCCGGCTCTGGAAACACCATATATTTT. It specifies CASSLGRGQSGSGNTIYF.

This chain uses TRBV19 with TRBJ2-3; 13 nucleotides agree with TRBD2. The CDR3 is made up of 15 amino acids. Germline trimming cut 8 bases from V and 4 bases from J; bases unmatched to any gene: 6. Germline CDR1 LNHDA, CDR2 SQIVND (reference sequence). The CDR3 nucleotides are TGTGCCAGTCAAGGACTAGCGGGGGTCCCAGATACGCAGTATTTT. Translated, it gives CASQGLAGVPDTQYF.

The V call is TRBV28, the J call TRBJ1-5; TRBD1 might be the D (5 bases). The CDR3 consists of 16 residues. Trimming shortened V by 5 bases and J by 7 bases, and 21 bases separated the two germline ends. Germline V lookup: CDR1 MDHEN, CDR2 SYDVKM. The CDR3 region has the DNA TGTGCCAGCAGTCAGACCCACGGCAGGAAGGGGCAGCCCCAGCATTTT. It translates to CASSQTHGRKGQPQHF.

The chain couples TRBV5-1 to TRBJ2-7, with 7 bases that match TRBD1. The V segment lost 1 base and the J segment 6 bases; nucleotides outside the gene matches: 10. From germline, CDR1 is SGHRS and CDR2 YFSETQ. The CDR3 length is 15 residues. The CDR3, as DNA: TGCGCCAGCAGCTTGTCACAGGGGCTATGGTCCGAGCAGTACTTC. This translates into CASSLSQGLWSEQYF.

The J gene is TRBJ1-2, the V gene TRBV28; 9 nucleotides line up with TRBD1. Germline V gene lookup returns CDR1 MDHEN and CDR2 SYDVKM. The CDR3 length is 19 residues. V lost 6 bases and J lost 8; bases outside the gene matches: 25. The CDR3: CASSKEQSGTGYRLRGYTF. CDR3 bases: TGTGCCAGCAGCAAAGAACAATCGGGGACAGGGTATAGACTACGGGGCTACACCTTC.

The rearrangement links TRBV29-1 to TRBJ1-1, with D possibly being TRBD1 (6 bases). This CDR3 has 12 amino acids. Germline values: CDR1 SQVTM, CDR2 ANQGSEA. The V end was cut by 2 bases, the J end by 9 bases, with 13 bases between. CDR3 nucleotides: TGCAGCGTTGAACTGTGGACAGCCCAAGCTTTCTTT. It translates to CSVELWTAQAFF.

The J gene is TRBJ2-2, the V gene TRBV7-3; 7 nucleotides agree with TRBD1. Trimming took 5 bases from V and 7 from J; bases not matched to a gene: 7. CDR3 size: 14 residues. Germline CDR1 and CDR2: SGHTA and FQGTGA. The CDR3 DNA sequence: TGTGCCAGCAGCGCGGACAGGATCGGCGGGGAGCTGTTTTTT. This encodes CASSADRIGGELFF.

The V gene is TRBV9, the J gene TRBJ2-2; 8 bases agree with TRBD2. The CDR3 is made up of 14 amino acids. Looked up from germline, CDR1 is SGDLS and CDR2 is YYNGEE. With V trimmed by 4 bases and J by 6 bases, 5 bases remained unmatched. The CDR3 protein is CASSSRLASGELFF. The CDR3 DNA reads TGTGCCAGCAGCTCCAGACTAGCGTCCGGGGAGCTGTTTTTT.

The chain combines TRBV19 with TRBJ1-2; TRBD1 agrees at 8 bases. The V and J ends lost 3 bases and 4 bases, in that order; junction bases with no gene match: 4. The germline V gene has CDR1 LNHDA and CDR2 SQIVND (reference sequence). The CDR3 totals 14 residues. CDR3 amino acids: CASSMPGGGYGYTF. DNA of the CDR3: TGTGCCAGTAGTATGCCAGGGGGCGGCTATGGCTACACCTTC.

This sequence joins TRBV2 and TRBJ2-1, with TRBD1 matching 9 bases. The junction had 7 bases not matched to a gene; V was cut back by 3 bases and J by 1 base. Germline CDR1 and CDR2: SNHLY and FYNNEI. The CDR3 is made up of 17 amino acids. This chain's CDR3 is CASSDGGTGLSYNEQFF. In DNA, the CDR3 is TGTGCCAGCAGTGATGGGGGGACAGGGCTTTCCTACAATGAGCAGTTCTTC.

CDR3 coding DNA: TGTGCCAGCAGCTTGGTTACAGGCTACGAGCAGTACTTC. This sequence encodes CASSLVTGYEQYF. The chain couples TRBV5-4 to TRBJ2-7; the D gene is possibly TRBD1 (5 bases). The CDR3 covers 13 residues. The germline V and J ends were trimmed by 0 bases and 3 bases, with 7 bases remaining between them. Looked up from germline, CDR1 is SGHNT and CDR2 is YYREEE (reference sequence).